The 30 T cell receptor beta chains below were found in one sample sequenced in a study of siplizumab effects on memory and regulatory T cells. Profiled with immunoSEQ multiplex PCR; TCRdb holds only in-frame clones, not every one. The sample has around 95,000 clones, approximately 94% seen once. The source material was non-Treg CD4+ T cells sorted from blood. Source of these receptors: a human donor in good health.

The CDR3 region is CASSPKGTDTQYF. CDR3 sequence (DNA): TGTGCCAGCTCACCAAAAGGGACAGATACGCAGTATTTT. The rearrangement uses TRBV18 and TRBJ2-3, with D hard to call. Looked up from germline, CDR1 is KGHSH and CDR2 is LQKENI. The CDR3 is made up of 13 amino acids. Trimming removed 2 bases at V and 3 bases at J, with 6 bases between.

The chain uses TRBV6-5 and TRBJ2-3; maybe TRBD2 (7 bases). V was trimmed by 7 bases and J by 7 bases, leaving 18 bases between them. Looked up from germline, CDR1 is MNHEY and CDR2 is SVGAGI. The CDR3 extends over 14 amino acids. The CDR3 DNA sequence: TGTGCCAGCATGAGGGGGGGGGTTGGGAATACGCAGTATTTT. Translating gives CASMRGGVGNTQYF.

The chain employs TRBV7-3 and TRBJ2-5; perhaps TRBD1 as D (6 bases). Looked up from germline, CDR1 is SGHTA and CDR2 is FQGTGA. The CDR3 is made up of 14 amino acids. V dropped 5 bases and J dropped 4 bases, with 14 bases sitting between them. This CDR3 reads CASSPQGNRETQYF. DNA for the CDR3: TGTGCCAGCAGCCCACAGGGAAATCGAGAGACCCAGTACTTC.

The sample holds one count of this clone. V and J are TRBV19 and TRBJ2-5; 15 bases line up with TRBD2. V gave up 4 bases and J gave up 4 bases; unmatched junction bases: 1. This CDR3 spans 15 amino acids. Germline CDR1 is LNHDA and CDR2 is SQIVND (reference sequence). The CDR3 bases are TGTGCCAGTAGTAGGGGACTAGCGGGAGGAGAGACCCAGTACTTC. Protein: CASSRGLAGGETQYF.

CDR3 bases: TGTGCCAGTAGTTCAAACCCCCCGGGAGCCACCTACGAGCAGTACTTC. This codes for CASSSNPPGATYEQYF. V usage is TRBV19 and J usage is TRBJ2-7, with D possibly TRBD2 on 6 matching bases. Per the germline V gene, CDR1 is LNHDA and CDR2 is SQIVND (reference sequence). V dropped 5 bases and J dropped 2 bases, with 19 bases sitting between them. The CDR3 covers 16 residues.

This chain connects TRBV19 to TRBJ2-3, with 12 bases fitting TRBD2. The CDR3 length is 16 residues. The ends lost 3 bases at V and 6 bases at J; junction bases unmatched: 7. From germline, CDR1 is LNHDA and CDR2 SQIVND (reference sequence). In nucleotides, the CDR3 is TGTGCCAGTAGTATTCGGACTAGCGGGGCCGGGGATACGCAGTATTTT. Protein: CASSIRTSGAGDTQYF.

The rearrangement uses TRBV29-1 and TRBJ1-1; D may be TRBD1 (6 bases). Per germline, CDR1 SQVTM and CDR2 ANQGSEA. Trimming took 0 bases from V and 5 from J, leaving 13 bases between them. The CDR3 length is 14 residues. Written as DNA, the CDR3 is TGCAGCGTTGAAGACCCGGGGGCCGGGACTGAAGCTTTCTTT. Protein product: CSVEDPGAGTEAFF.

This clone turned up a few times. One end of the junction varies from germline; a read error may be responsible. The chain combines TRBV2 with TRBJ2-2, with no clear D. This CDR3 is built from 13 residues. Germline values: CDR1 SNHLY, CDR2 FYNNEI. CDR3 loop: CASSKANTGELFF. The CDR3 nucleotides read TGTGCCAGCAGTAAAGCAAACACCGGGGAGCTGTTTTTT. Based on the CDR3 plus reference TRBV2 and TRBJ2-2, the full variable domain is EPEVTQTPSHQVTQMGQEVILRCVPISNHLYFYWYRQILGQKVEFLVSFYNNEISEKSEIFDDQFSVERPDGSNFTLKIRSTKLEDSAMYFCASSKANTGELFFGEGSRLTVL.

Only one count was recorded for this clone. The V call is TRBV2, the J call TRBJ2-7; possible D gene TRBD1, 6 bases. The CDR3 length is 14 residues. Germline assignment: CDR1 SNHLY and CDR2 FYNNEI. V lost 3 bases and J 2 bases, leaving 11 bases between the germline ends. In DNA form, the CDR3 reads TGTGCCAGCAGTGATACAGGGTCACCCTACGAGCAGTACTTC. This encodes CASSDTGSPYEQYF.

The chain couples TRBV5-5 to TRBJ2-3; D is unclear. The V gene lost 4 bases and the J gene lost 3 bases, with 12 bases spanning the gap. CDR3 length: 14 residues. The germline V gene encodes CDR1 SGHKS and CDR2 YYEKEE (reference sequence). For the CDR3, the DNA is TGTGCCAGCAGCCCTCCCCCGAGTACAGATACGCAGTATTTT. Translating gives CASSPPPSTDTQYF.

The chain couples TRBV6-1 to TRBJ2-2; possibly TRBD1 for D (6 bases). The germline gives CDR1 MNHNS, CDR2 SASEGT. V was clipped by 7 bases and J by 5 bases, with 14 bases between them. The CDR3 is made up of 14 amino acids. For the CDR3, the DNA is TGTGCCAGCAATGGACAGCTCTTTACCGGGGAGCTGTTTTTT. Translated: CASNGQLFTGELFF.

The chain links TRBV5-1 to TRBJ1-1; unclear D gene. The V end was cut by 5 bases, the J end by 0 bases, with 8 bases between. The CDR3 sequence is 13 residues long. CDR1 SGHRS and CDR2 YFSETQ come from the germline V gene. CDR3 DNA: TGCGCCAGCAGTCGTTGGCTGAACACTGAAGCTTTCTTT. Amino acid sequence: CASSRWLNTEAFF.

This chain joins TRBV27 and TRBJ2-4; D is possibly TRBD1 or TRBD2 (5 bases each). Germline V gene data show CDR1 as MNHEY and CDR2 as SMNVEV (reference sequence). The CDR3 covers 17 residues. V gave up 0 bases and J gave up 0 bases, with 12 bases separating them. For the CDR3, the DNA is TGTGCCAGCAGTTTATCGTGGGGGACCCTAGCCAAAAACATTCAGTACTTC. Translated: CASSLSWGTLAKNIQYF.

The chain combines TRBV10-3 with TRBJ1-4; 9 nucleotides align to TRBD1. CDR1 and CDR2 from the germline V gene are ENHRY and SYGVKD. CDR3 length equals 15 residues. The junction had 9 bases not matched to a gene; V was cut back by 6 bases and J by 7 bases. CDR3 residues: CAISGGQGDGEKLFF. CDR3 nucleotides: TGTGCCATCAGCGGGGGACAGGGTGACGGTGAAAAACTGTTTTTT.

The chain recombines TRBV7-9 with TRBJ2-2, with 8 bases lining up with TRBD2. Looked up from germline, CDR1 is SEHNR and CDR2 is FQNEAQ (reference sequence). V lost 10 bases to trimming and J lost 0 bases; unmatched junction nucleotides: 4. This CDR3 spans 14 amino acids. DNA of the CDR3: TGTGCCACGCTAGCGGGTGCGAACACCGGGGAGCTGTTTTTT. Protein sequence: CATLAGANTGELFF.

V and J are TRBV7-9 and TRBJ2-7, with D perhaps TRBD2 (5 bases). Germline V gene sequence: CDR1 SEHNR, CDR2 FQNEAQ (reference sequence). The CDR3 is 13 residues long. The V gene lost 5 bases and the J gene lost 4 bases, with 12 bases spanning the gap. The CDR3 region has the DNA TGTGCCAGCAGCCCGAGGGTAGGGTACGAGCAGTACTTC. It is translated as CASSPRVGYEQYF.

Of note for this clone: Different DNA sequences within this sample yield the same CDR3. J is TRBJ2-5 and V is TRBV5-1; 8 nucleotides match TRBD1. The CDR3 is 15 amino acids. Germline CDR1 reads SGHRS; CDR2 reads YFSETQ. With V trimmed by 0 bases and J by 1 base, 2 bases remained unmatched. The CDR3 DNA reads TGCGCCAGCAGCTTGGGACAGGGGCGCCAAGAGACCCAGTACTTC. It encodes CASSLGQGRQETQYF.

The chain is built from TRBV19 and TRBJ2-6, with D perhaps TRBD1 (6 bases). CDR3 length: 16 residues. The V end lost 4 bases, the J end lost 2 bases, and 12 bases lay between the germline ends. CDR1 is LNHDA, CDR2 SQIVND, per germline (reference sequence). DNA for the CDR3: TGTGCCAGTAGTACCGTGTACAGGGCTGGGGCCAACGTCCTGACTTTC. Translation gives CASSTVYRAGANVLTF.

The chain recombines TRBV6-5 with TRBJ2-1; D remains unclear. V was shortened by 1 base and J by 8 bases, with 3 bases between the two germline ends. The germline V gene encodes CDR1 MNHEY and CDR2 SVGAGI. This CDR3 has 11 residues. The CDR3 spells CASSYFDEQFF. Written as DNA, the CDR3 is TGTGCCAGCAGTTACTTTGATGAGCAGTTCTTC.

CDR3 bases: TGTGCCAGCAGTAGGGCGGGAGGGCCTTTGGGGGAGCAGTACTTC. It translates to CASSRAGGPLGEQYF. V is TRBV28 and J is TRBJ2-7; TRBD2 matches at 9 bases. The germline V gene has CDR1 MDHEN and CDR2 SYDVKM. The CDR3 totals 15 residues. V shed 5 bases, J shed 7 bases, and the junction held 12 bases outside the gene matches.

V is TRBV7-3 and J is TRBJ1-1; D is possibly TRBD1 (5 bases). The CDR3 loop spans 14 amino acids. Trimming cost V 4 bases and J 5 bases, with 14 bases left between them. Germline V gene data show CDR1 as SGHTA and CDR2 as FQGTGA. The CDR3 sequence: CASSSRDSLTEAFF. The CDR3 nucleotides read TGTGCCAGCAGCTCACGTGACAGTCTAACTGAAGCTTTCTTT.

The gene calls are TRBV11-3 and TRBJ2-1; perhaps TRBD2 as D (6 bases). V was shortened by 5 bases and J by 9 bases, with 14 bases between the two germline ends. CDR1 SGHNT and CDR2 YENEEA come from the germline V gene. The CDR3 spans 13 residues. CDR3 residues: CASSPNQGGEQFF. Here the CDR3 DNA reads TGTGCCAGCAGCCCCAACCAGGGAGGTGAGCAGTTCTTC.

This clone came up once. The chain combines TRBV6-5 with TRBJ2-3; D remains ambiguous. The CDR3 spans 15 residues. Germline V gives CDR1 MNHEY, CDR2 SVGAGI. With 0 bases removed from V and 0 bases from J, the gap between germline ends came to 7 bases. The CDR3 bases are TGTGCCAGCAGTTACTCGGAGCCAAGCACAGATACGCAGTATTTT. It is translated as CASSYSEPSTDTQYF.

The chain combines TRBV19 with TRBJ2-1, with a possible D match to TRBD2 (6 bases). Between the trimmed V and J ends, which lost 5 bases and 10 bases, there was a span of 18 bases. CDR3 length equals 14 residues. Germline CDR1 is LNHDA and CDR2 is SQIVND (reference sequence). The CDR3 nucleotides are TGTGCCAGTAGTGCCGGGACTCTCTCCTCGGAGCAGTTCTTC. This sequence encodes CASSAGTLSSEQFF.

V is TRBV7-9 and J is TRBJ2-7; 15 bases are a match to TRBD2. Germline V gene sequence: CDR1 SEHNR, CDR2 FQNEAQ (reference sequence). J was trimmed by 2 bases and V by 4 bases; bases with no gene match: 3. The CDR3 extends over 16 amino acids. CDR3 loop: CASSSRTSGRAYEQYF. The DNA of the CDR3 is TGTGCCAGCAGCTCCCGGACTAGCGGGAGGGCCTACGAGCAGTACTTC. Full variable domain (remainder filled in from reference TRBV7-9 and TRBJ2-7): DTGVSQNPRHKITKRGQNVTFRCDPISEHNRLYWYRQTLGQGPEFLTYFQNEAQLEKSRLLSDRFSAERPKGSFSTLEIQRTEQGDSAMYLCASSSRTSGRAYEQYFGPGTRLTVT.

J is TRBJ2-5 and V is TRBV27, with 9 bases fitting TRBD1. The germline gives CDR1 MNHEY, CDR2 SMNVEV (reference sequence). Losses at the gene ends were 5 bases for V and 5 bases for J; bases not matched to a gene: 6. This CDR3 has 14 amino acids. The CDR3 nucleotides read TGTGCCAGCAGTCTTGAGGGACAGGGTGAGACCCAGTACTTC. Amino acid sequence: CASSLEGQGETQYF.

This clone has just one count. The chain joins TRBV6-4 to TRBJ1-4, with D possibly TRBD1 on 6 matching bases. This CDR3 has 17 amino acids. The germline V gene has CDR1 MRHNA and CDR2 SNTAGT. V shed 0 bases and J shed 1 base, with 12 bases lying between them. Written as DNA, the CDR3 is TGTGCCAGCAGTGACTCAGGGGGACCCAGAACTAATGAAAAACTGTTTTTT. It codes for CASSDSGGPRTNEKLFF.

The chain combines TRBV19 with TRBJ2-2; TRBD2 is a possible D gene (6 bases). The V end lost 5 bases, the J end lost 3 bases, and 10 bases lay between the germline ends. The CDR3 spans 14 residues. The germline V gene encodes CDR1 LNHDA and CDR2 SQIVND (reference sequence). CDR3 residues: CASSPREYTGELFF. CDR3 coding DNA: TGTGCCAGTAGTCCGCGGGAATACACCGGGGAGCTGTTTTTT.

The chain is built from TRBV28 and TRBJ1-3; weak D call: TRBD1 (5 bases). There are 16 residues in the CDR3. V shed 5 bases and J shed 0 bases, with 14 bases lying between them. Germline V CDR1 and CDR2: MDHEN, SYDVKM. In DNA, the CDR3 is TGTGCCAGCAGTACCCCAGGGCATCGCTCTGGAAACACCATATATTTT. Translated, it gives CASSTPGHRSGNTIYF.

The chain has TRBV5-5 and TRBJ1-2, with D possibly TRBD1 on 5 matching bases. In germline, CDR1 is SGHKS, CDR2 YYEKEE (reference sequence). The CDR3 extends over 14 amino acids. V gave up 6 bases and J gave up 4 bases, with 16 bases separating them. The CDR3 sequence: CASTPGMGGYGYTF. The DNA for the CDR3 is TGTGCCAGCACCCCAGGTATGGGGGGCTATGGCTACACCTTC. The full variable domain, with the rest looked up from reference TRBV5-5 and TRBJ1-2, is DAGVTQSPTHLIKTRGQQVTLRCSPISGHKSVSWYQQVLGQGPQFIFQYYEKEERGRGNFPDRFSARQFPNYSSELNVNALLLGDSALYLCASTPGMGGYGYTFGSGTRLTVV.